Shown below are 27 T cell receptor beta chains from a single sample sequenced in a study of T cell repertoires in cytomegalovirus infection. MiXCR, run by TCRdb on the reads, gives a single entry per CDR3 protein. The sample includes around 740,000 distinct CDR3 sequences, less than 40% of them seen just once. Sequencing was carried out using PBMCs. The receptors come from a human donor in good health (CMV status not recorded). Some clones in this sample may be carry-over from other donors' samples.

The sample holds one count of this clonotype. The missing conserved phenylalanine or tryptophan at the end of this CDR3 makes a read error likely. This chain uses TRBV10-3 with TRBJ2-3; tentatively, D is TRBD2 (6 bases). Germline CDR1 reads ENHRY; CDR2 reads SYGVKD. The CDR3 sequence is 18 residues long. With 2 bases removed from V and 2 bases from J, the gap between germline ends came to 20 bases. CDR3 residues: CAISEPQIGRLYTDTQYS. CDR3 coding DNA: TGTGCCATCAGTGAGCCACAAATTGGGAGGCTTTACACAGATACGCAGTATTCT.

For this clonotype: A much larger clone lies one base from this, so it may be a read error. V is TRBV5-3 and J is TRBJ2-1, with D tentatively TRBD1 (5 bases). TRBV5-3 is assigned to the ORF class and has an uncertain function. The CDR3 contains 13 residues. Written as DNA, the CDR3 is TGTGACAGCAGCCGCAGGGTAAACAATGAGCAGTTCTTC. It yields the protein CDSSRRVNNEQFF.

The CDR3 region is CASSQPPKNQPQHF. The CDR3 nucleotides are TGCGCCAGCAGCCAACCACCAAAAAATCAGCCCCAGCATTTT. This chain joins TRBV4-1 and TRBJ1-5; D call uncertain. This CDR3 is 14 amino acids long. Trimming took off 2 bases at V and 4 bases at J, with 9 bases between the two ends. CDR1 is MGHRA and CDR2 is YSYEKL in the germline V gene.

This clonotype was detected many times. The V gene is TRBV7-8, the J gene TRBJ2-7; the match to TRBD2 covers 7 bases. Germline V lookup: CDR1 SGHVS, CDR2 FQNEAQ. Trimming at V came to 5 bases and at J to 5 bases, leaving 12 bases not matched to a gene. The CDR3 length is 15 residues. The CDR3 DNA is TGTGCCAGCAGCCCACCGGGGGGAGGCCCCCACGAGCAGTACTTC. Protein product: CASSPPGGGPHEQYF.

The rearrangement links TRBV7-8 to TRBJ2-2, with unresolved D. V gave up 1 base and J gave up 1 base, with 4 bases separating them. The CDR3 has 14 residues. Per germline, CDR1 SGHVS and CDR2 FQNEAQ. The CDR3 protein is CASSLGMNTGELFF. Written as DNA, the CDR3 is TGTGCCAGCAGCTTAGGCATGAACACCGGGGAGCTGTTTTTT.

This clonotype has a single count. The chain carries TRBV20-1 and TRBJ1-5, with D hard to call. The CDR3 runs to 12 residues. Germline loops: CDR1 DFQATT, CDR2 SNEGSKA (reference sequence). Between the trimmed V and J ends, which lost 7 bases and 4 bases, there was a span of 11 bases. The CDR3 DNA sequence: TGCAGTGTCGTGGAGGGAAATCAGCCCCAGCATTTT. It is translated as CSVVEGNQPQHF.

The chain joins TRBV20-1 to TRBJ1-4; D not certain. Germline-derived CDR1 and CDR2 are DFQATT and SNEGSKA (reference sequence). CDR3 length: 11 amino acids. The V gene lost 6 bases and the J gene lost 8 bases, with 10 bases spanning the gap. In nucleotides, the CDR3 is TGCAGTGCCCGGAACAACGAAAAACTGTTTTTT. Its translation: CSARNNEKLFF.

The V call is TRBV12-3 or TRBV12-4, the J call TRBJ1-2; TRBD1 aligns across 9 bases. The CDR3 loop spans 14 amino acids. The V and J ends lost 9 bases and 8 bases, in that order; junction bases with no gene match: 13. The CDR3 loop reads CASWTGVFLTGYTF. The CDR3 coding sequence is TGTGCCAGTTGGACAGGGGTTTTTTTGACCGGCTACACCTTC.

J is TRBJ2-1 and V is TRBV10-2; maybe TRBD1 (5 bases). The CDR3 is 13 residues long. CDR1 and CDR2 from the germline V gene are WSHSY and SAAADI. Trimming pared 3 bases from V and 7 bases from J, leaving 10 bases between. CDR3 DNA: TGCGCCAGCAGTGAAAGGGGTCGTAATGAGCAGTTCTTC. Translation gives CASSERGRNEQFF.

The rearrangement links TRBV29-1 to TRBJ1-1; D unresolved. Germline CDR1 and CDR2: SQVTM and ANQGSEA. The CDR3 has 13 amino acids. V shed 0 bases and J shed 0 bases, with 5 bases lying between them. CDR3 amino acids: CSVEEKLNTEAFF. The CDR3 bases are TGCAGCGTTGAAGAAAAGTTGAACACTGAAGCTTTCTTT.

This clonotype came up a few times. The chain is built from TRBV7-2 and TRBJ2-2; D remains ambiguous. The length of the CDR3 is 15 residues. Germline CDR1 is SGHTA and CDR2 is FQGNSA. V lost 5 bases, J lost 2 bases, and 12 bases lay in between. CDR3 region: CASSPLVGNTGELFF. The CDR3 DNA reads as TGTGCCAGCAGCCCTTTGGTGGGAAACACCGGGGAGCTGTTTTTT.

Concerning this clonotype: Likely a read error: the CDR3 ends without its conserved phenylalanine or tryptophan. Because the CDR3's place on the DNA is in doubt, the DNA is left out and the CDR3 is given as listed by TCRdb. The chain joins TRBV6-1 to TRBJ1-1. The length of the CDR3 is 14 amino acids, counting both ends. CDR1 and CDR2 (germline): MNHNS, SASEGT. CDR3 loop: CASSEPGSDTESFC.

This clonotype was seen a handful of times. A much larger clone lies one base from this, so it may be a read error. The J gene is TRBJ1-1, the V gene TRBV12-3 or TRBV12-4; the D is unclear. This CDR3 is 13 amino acids long. V lost 3 bases and J lost 1, with 6 bases in between. The CDR3 DNA reads as TGTGCCAGCAGTTTCTTTGGGAACACTGAAGCTTTCTTT. The encoded protein is CASSFFGNTEAFF.

The chain carries TRBV12-3 or TRBV12-4 and TRBJ1-1; D might be TRBD1 (5 bases). V was pared by 3 bases and J by 0 bases, with 11 bases between. This CDR3 spans 15 amino acids. CDR3 region: CASSFWGLMNTEAFF. The CDR3, as DNA: TGTGCCAGCAGTTTTTGGGGCCTCATGAACACTGAAGCTTTCTTT.

J is TRBJ2-1 and V is TRBV30; 11 bases map to TRBD2. Germline assignment: CDR1 GTSNPN and CDR2 SVGIG (reference sequence). The CDR3 runs 13 residues. V dropped 0 bases and J dropped 9; count of bases not matched to a gene: 1. The CDR3 DNA reads as TGTGCCTGGAGTGTAACTAGCGGGGGTGAGCAGTTCTTC. It specifies CAWSVTSGGEQFF.

The J gene is TRBJ1-2, the V gene TRBV12-3 or TRBV12-4; 10 nucleotides agree with TRBD1. With 6 bases clipped from V and 8 bases from J, the junction kept 9 bases outside the gene matches. This CDR3 region has 14 residues. The CDR3 DNA reads as TGTGCCAGCAGCGACAGGGGGCAGGTCGGCGGCTACACCTTC. It codes for CASSDRGQVGGYTF.

The chain employs TRBV29-1 and TRBJ1-2; TRBD1 agrees at 9 bases. This CDR3 is 14 amino acids long. Germline V gives CDR1 SQVTM, CDR2 ANQGSEA. The V gene end was trimmed by 5 bases and the J gene end by 6 bases; junction bases not matched to a gene: 10. The CDR3 protein is CSVRQGVNWNGYTF. The CDR3 nucleotides read TGCAGCGTTCGACAGGGGGTGAATTGGAATGGCTACACCTTC.

This clonotype was counted only a few times. The genes are TRBV28 and TRBJ2-4; D is unresolved. This CDR3 is 12 amino acids long. The germline CDR1 and CDR2 sequences are MDHEN and SYDVKM. V was cut by 6 bases and J by 12 bases, with 15 bases left in between. DNA for the CDR3: TGTGCCAGCAGCTCTCCGGGCCTCAATCAGTACTTC. It encodes CASSSPGLNQYF.

The V gene is TRBV11-2, the J gene TRBJ1-6; D gene uncertain. Germline V gives CDR1 SGHAT, CDR2 FQNNGV. The CDR3 is 16 residues long. Trimming removed 1 base from V and 8 bases from J, with 15 bases in between. The DNA of the CDR3 is TGTGCCAGCAGCTTAGCAGCGGCATGGTATGATTCACCCCTCCACTTT. Protein sequence: CASSLAAAWYDSPLHF. Filled out from reference TRBV11-2 and TRBJ1-6, the complete variable domain reads EAGVAQSPRYKIIEKRQSVAFWCNPISGHATLYWYQQILGQGPKLLIQFQNNGVVDDSQLPKDRFSAERLKGVDSTLKIQPAKLEDSAVYLCASSLAAAWYDSPLHFGNGTRLTVT.

V gene TRBV6-5 combines with J gene TRBJ1-4; TRBD1 agrees at 9 bases. After removal of 9 bases from V and 8 bases from J, the junction contained 7 bases not matched to a gene. Germline V gives CDR1 MNHEY, CDR2 SVGAGI. This CDR3 has 13 amino acids. CDR3 in amino acids: CASHDRGGEKLFF. The CDR3, as DNA: TGTGCCAGTCATGACAGGGGGGGCGAAAAACTGTTTTTT.

The genes are TRBV20-1 and TRBJ2-7; 12 nucleotides align to TRBD2. From germline, CDR1 is DFQATT and CDR2 SNEGSKA (reference sequence). The CDR3 runs to 17 residues. The ends lost 4 bases at V and 0 bases at J; junction bases unmatched: 10. The CDR3: CSATGLAGPASSYEQYF. In DNA form, the CDR3 reads TGCAGTGCTACCGGACTAGCGGGACCCGCAAGCTCCTACGAGCAGTACTTC.

The chain employs TRBV19 and TRBJ2-7; D possibly corresponds to TRBD2 (7 bases). The CDR3 runs to 16 residues. Trimming took 7 bases from V and 5 from J, leaving 24 bases between them. The germline V gene has CDR1 LNHDA and CDR2 SQIVND (reference sequence). CDR3 sequence: CASTPAPGRGANEQYF. CDR3 sequence (DNA): TGTGCCAGTACCCCCGCGCCGGGCCGGGGGGCAAACGAGCAGTACTTC.

The gene calls are TRBV7-9 and TRBJ1-2; D unclear. Germline V gene sequence: CDR1 SEHNR, CDR2 FQNEAQ (reference sequence). The CDR3 has 14 amino acids. The ends were cut back, 5 bases at V and 4 bases at J, with 14 bases in the middle. The CDR3 spells CASSLDGLFYGYTF. In DNA, the CDR3 is TGTGCCAGCAGCCTGGACGGACTGTTCTATGGCTACACCTTC.

CDR3 nucleotide sequence: TGTGCCAGCAGCTTAACGGCGGACACCATCAATGAGCAGTTCTTC. Residues: CASSLTADTINEQFF. The V and J genes are TRBV11-2 and TRBJ2-1; D might be TRBD1 (5 bases). The CDR3 runs 15 residues. The germline V gene encodes CDR1 SGHAT and CDR2 FQNNGV. Trimming took 2 bases from V and 6 from J, leaving 14 bases between them.

The chain couples TRBV7-2 to TRBJ2-7, with 7 bases aligning to TRBD1. The germline CDR1 and CDR2 sequences are SGHTA and FQGNSA. The CDR3 totals 13 residues. Trimming took 5 bases from V and 3 from J; bases not matched to a gene: 4. DNA for the CDR3: TGTGCCAGCAGCGCGACAGGGAACTACGAGCAGTACTTC. Its translation is CASSATGNYEQYF. The full variable domain, completed using reference TRBV7-2 and TRBJ2-7, is GAGVSQSPSNKVTEKGKDVELRCDPISGHTALYWYRQSLGQGLEFLIYFQGNSAPDKSGLPSDRFSAERTGGSVSTLTIQRTQQEDSAVYLCASSATGNYEQYFGPGTRLTVT.

The gene calls are TRBV11-2 and TRBJ1-2; tentative D call: TRBD1 (5 bases). The CDR3 runs to 16 residues. Trimming cost V 4 bases and J 2 bases, with 17 bases left between them. The V gene's germline CDR1 is SGHAT and CDR2 FQNNGV. CDR3 in DNA: TGTGCCAGCAGCTCCACAAGGGACGACCTAAACTATGGCTACACCTTC. Protein: CASSSTRDDLNYGYTF.

This clonotype was seen ten or more times. In DNA, the CDR3 is TGTGCCAGCAGCTTAGATCTGGGACCGACGGATACGCAGTATTTT. Protein: CASSLDLGPTDTQYF. The chain carries TRBV7-8 and TRBJ2-3; D tentatively fits TRBD1 or TRBD2 (5 bases each). Trimming cost V 1 base and J 6 bases, with 14 bases left between them. The germline V gene has CDR1 SGHVS and CDR2 FQNEAQ. The length of the CDR3 is 15 residues. Filled out from reference TRBV7-8 and TRBJ2-3, the complete variable domain reads GAGVSQSPRYKVAKRGQDVALRCDPISGHVSLFWYQQALGQGPEFLTYFQNEAQLDKSGLPSDRFFAERPEGSVSTLKIQRTQQEDSAVYLCASSLDLGPTDTQYFGPGTRLTVL.